These 10 T cell receptor beta chains share one sample of origin, sequenced in a study of cytomegalovirus exposure and HLA in healthy donors. A multiplex PCR was run with 60 Vbeta primers and 13 Jbeta primers. The table came from immunoSEQ multiplex PCR; TCRdb's copy has only in-frame clones and leaves some out. This table holds around 95,000 clones, approximately 79% found once. Sequenced input: PBMCs. Receptors were obtained from a male donor in good health and CMV-seronegative.

The rearrangement uses TRBV7-3 and TRBJ1-2; D gene ambiguous. CDR3 length: 17 amino acids. V was trimmed by 4 bases and J by 4 bases, leaving 22 bases between them. Germline CDR1 reads SGHTA; CDR2 reads FQGTGA. In DNA, the CDR3 is TGTGCCAGCAGCTATTCGATACTTACCGCAGGCACCTATGGCTACACCTTC. Translation gives CASSYSILTAGTYGYTF. Full variable domain (remainder filled in from reference TRBV7-3 and TRBJ1-2): GAGVSQTPSNKVTEKGKYVELRCDPISGHTALYWYRQSLGQGPEFLIYFQGTGAADDSGLPNDRFFAVRPEGSVSTLKIQRTERGDSAVYLCASSYSILTAGTYGYTFGSGTRLTVV.

As to this clone: In the same sample, other DNA sequences code for this CDR3. This rearrangement joins TRBV5-6 to TRBJ2-7; no reliable D call. V lost 0 bases and J lost 4, with 5 bases in between. The CDR3 length is 12 residues. Germline-derived CDR1 and CDR2 are SGHDT and YYEEEE. As DNA, the CDR3 is TGTGCCAGCAGCTTGGGGGCTTACGAGCAGTACTTC. Its protein product is CASSLGAYEQYF. Full variable domain (missing parts from reference TRBV5-6 and TRBJ2-7): DAGVTQSPTHLIKTRGQQVTLRCSPKSGHDTVSWYQQALGQGPQFIFQYYEEEERQRGNFPDRFSGHQFPNYSSELNVNALLLGDSALYLCASSLGAYEQYFGPGTRLTVT.

This sequence joins TRBV5-6 and TRBJ2-3, with 8 bases lining up with TRBD2. The CDR3 contains 15 residues. CDR1 SGHDT and CDR2 YYEEEE come from the germline V gene. V gave up 0 bases and J gave up 4 bases; unmatched junction bases: 4. CDR3 sequence reads: CASSLESGRADTQYF. The CDR3 DNA reads TGTGCCAGCAGCTTGGAGAGCGGGAGAGCAGATACGCAGTATTTT.

The chain couples TRBV28 to TRBJ1-1; 7 nucleotides match TRBD1. The CDR3 runs 15 residues. Trimming cost V 6 bases and J 2 bases; bases outside gene matches: 9. CDR1 MDHEN and CDR2 SYDVKM come from the germline V gene. This CDR3 is CASRTHGTVNTEAFF. In DNA form, the CDR3 reads TGTGCCAGCAGAACCCATGGGACAGTTAACACTGAAGCTTTCTTT.

The chain combines TRBV30 with TRBJ1-4; maybe TRBD1 (6 bases). The CDR3 contains 16 residues. Trimming removed 0 bases from V and 7 bases from J, with 18 bases in between. Germline-derived CDR1 and CDR2 are GTSNPN and SVGIG (reference sequence). CDR3 region: CAWSVLGSQGREKLFF. The CDR3 DNA reads as TGTGCCTGGAGTGTACTTGGGAGCCAGGGGCGTGAAAAACTGTTTTTT.

This clone was detected once. This sequence joins TRBV5-4 and TRBJ2-7; 8 bases fit TRBD2. The V gene end was trimmed by 4 bases and the J gene end by 2 bases; junction bases not matched to a gene: 5. The CDR3 totals 14 residues. CDR1 is SGHNT and CDR2 is YYREEE in the germline V gene (reference sequence). Written as DNA, the CDR3 is TGTGCCAGCAGCCCGGGGGGGGGAACCTACGAGCAGTACTTC. Protein product: CASSPGGGTYEQYF.

The chain uses TRBV30 and TRBJ2-7; 12 bases are shared with TRBD2. The V gene's germline CDR1 is GTSNPN and CDR2 SVGIG (reference sequence). The ends lost 2 bases at V and 3 bases at J; junction bases unmatched: 2. This CDR3 is 14 amino acids long. The CDR3 loop reads CAWSSGLAGYEQYF. The CDR3 DNA is TGTGCCTGGAGTTCGGGACTAGCGGGCTACGAGCAGTACTTC. Full variable domain (missing parts from reference TRBV30 and TRBJ2-7): SQTIHQWPATLVQPVGSPLSLECTVEGTSNPNLYWYRQAAGRGLQLLFYSVGIGQISSEVPQNLSASRPQDRQFILSSKKLLLSDSGFYLCAWSSGLAGYEQYFGPGTRLTVT.

Details on this clone: In the same sample, other DNA sequences code for this CDR3. V usage is TRBV30 and J usage is TRBJ1-1; tentative D call: TRBD1 (5 bases). CDR3 length: 19 residues. V lost 0 bases, J lost 1 base, and 24 bases lay in between. From germline, CDR1 is GTSNPN and CDR2 SVGIG (reference sequence). This CDR3 is CAWSVYILGGIATNTEAFF. CDR3 coding DNA: TGTGCCTGGAGTGTATATATATTGGGGGGAATAGCTACGAACACTGAAGCTTTCTTT. The full variable domain, rest sourced from reference TRBV30 and TRBJ1-1, is SQTIHQWPATLVQPVGSPLSLECTVEGTSNPNLYWYRQAAGRGLQLLFYSVGIGQISSEVPQNLSASRPQDRQFILSSKKLLLSDSGFYLCAWSVYILGGIATNTEAFFGQGTRLTVV.

The chain joins TRBV7-3 to TRBJ1-1; tentative D call: TRBD1 (5 bases). Per the germline V gene, CDR1 is SGHTA and CDR2 is FQGTGA. With 5 bases removed from V and 3 bases from J, the gap between germline ends came to 13 bases. CDR3 length: 14 amino acids. CDR3: CASSPQGGHTEAFF. The CDR3 DNA reads as TGTGCCAGCAGCCCCCAGGGAGGCCACACTGAAGCTTTCTTT.

The J gene is TRBJ2-6, the V gene TRBV19; D is unclear. CDR3 length equals 17 residues. Germline CDR1 reads LNHDA; CDR2 reads SQIVND (reference sequence). The V gene lost 4 bases and the J gene lost 0 bases, with 13 bases spanning the gap. CDR3 sequence: CASSTPDWVSGANVLTF. The CDR3 DNA reads as TGTGCCAGTAGTACCCCCGACTGGGTCTCTGGGGCCAACGTCCTGACTTTC.